The next 23 T cell receptor beta chains were all read from a single sample in a study of glioma-infiltrating T cells. The iRepertoire nested amplicon-rescue multiplex PCR amplified TCR alpha and beta CDR3s from RNA. TCRdb re-called the multiplex PCR reads through MiXCR, storing one row per CDR3 protein. The data hold more than 95,000 distinct CDR3 sequences, with approximately 28% observed a single time. The material sequenced was glioma tissue, nonneoplastic brain tissue, or PBMCs (not recorded which). These TCRs come from a human donor with low-grade glioma or glioblastoma, undergoing nonglioma brain surgery, or in good health (not recorded which).

Comment on this clonotype: This may be a read error, as it is one base from a much larger clone. The J gene is TRBJ2-2, the V gene TRBV12-3 or TRBV12-4; D unclear. V lost 9 bases and J lost 3, with 8 bases in between. This CDR3 contains 12 residues. CDR3 bases: TGTGCCAGAAGGTTTTACACCGGGGAGCTGTTTTTT. Translating it yields CARRFYTGELFF.

The chain is built from TRBV19 and TRBJ2-7, with D perhaps TRBD1 or TRBD2 (5 bases each). The CDR3 has 14 amino acids. With 6 bases removed from V and 6 bases from J, the gap between germline ends came to 18 bases. Germline assignment: CDR1 LNHDA and CDR2 SQIVND (reference sequence). The CDR3 here is CASSPGTLVSEQYF. CDR3 nucleotide sequence: TGTGCCAGTAGCCCCGGGACCCTCGTTTCCGAGCAGTACTTC.

The V and J genes are TRBV5-6 and TRBJ2-5; 11 bases match TRBD2. Germline V gene data show CDR1 as SGHDT and CDR2 as YYEEEE. Trimming at V came to 2 bases and at J to 3 bases, leaving 6 bases not matched to a gene. This CDR3 comprises 16 residues. Here the CDR3 reads CASSFRTSGFEETQYF. DNA for the CDR3: TGTGCCAGCAGCTTCCGGACTAGCGGGTTTGAAGAGACCCAGTACTTC.

This clonotype has only a few counts. The chain recombines TRBV29-1 with TRBJ1-6; TRBD1 matches at 10 bases. Trimming removed 4 bases from V and 8 bases from J; junction bases left unmatched: 2. Looked up from germline, CDR1 is SQVTM and CDR2 is ANQGSEA. This CDR3 comprises 13 residues. The CDR3 here is CSVAGTGDSPLHF. Here the CDR3 DNA reads TGCAGCGTTGCCGGGACAGGGGATTCACCCCTCCACTTT.

In regard to this clonotype: A much larger clone lies a single base off, so this may be a read error. The chain has TRBV7-3 and TRBJ2-7; TRBD2 matches 7 bases. Germline V CDR1 and CDR2: SGHTA, FQGTGA. This CDR3 has 13 amino acids. V lost 7 bases and J lost 4; bases outside the gene matches: 7. CDR3 nucleotides: TGTGCCAGCATATCGGGACTACCGTACGAGCAGTACTTC. It codes for CASISGLPYEQYF.

This clonotype was picked up many times. The V call is TRBV7-2, the J call TRBJ2-1, with 10 nucleotides matching TRBD2. Germline CDR1 SGHTA, CDR2 FQGNSA. The CDR3 sequence is 15 residues long. With 5 bases clipped from V and 3 bases from J, the junction kept 4 bases outside the gene matches. CDR3 sequence reads: CASSITSGVYNEQFF. The CDR3 coding sequence is TGTGCCAGCAGCATCACTAGCGGGGTCTACAATGAGCAGTTCTTC.

Note on this clonotype: Possible read error: a much larger clone is one base away. This rearrangement joins TRBV7-9 to TRBJ2-5, with 7 bases that match TRBD1. Trimming took 7 bases from V and 3 from J; bases not matched to a gene: 8. The CDR3 runs to 14 residues. The V gene's germline CDR1 is SEHNR and CDR2 FQNEAQ (reference sequence). The CDR3 nucleotides read TGTGCCAGCACCATGAACACAGGGGAAGAGACCCAGTACTTC. It translates to CASTMNTGEETQYF.

This clonotype was recorded at least ten times. This rearrangement joins TRBV4-2 to TRBJ1-1; D is possibly TRBD1 (6 bases). The CDR3 runs 14 residues. The V gene lost 5 bases and the J gene lost 1 base, with 11 bases spanning the gap. Germline CDR1 reads LGHNA; CDR2 reads YNFKEQ. The CDR3 DNA reads TGTGCCAGCAGCAAGGGACACACGAACACTGAAGCTTTCTTT. Translating it yields CASSKGHTNTEAFF.

Details on this clonotype: One base away lies a much larger clone, so this may be a sequencing read error. The V call is TRBV20-1, the J call TRBJ1-1, with D possibly TRBD1 on 6 matching bases. Germline lookup yields CDR1 DFQATT and CDR2 SNEGSKA (reference sequence). V was clipped by 6 bases and J by 4 bases, with 15 bases between them. This CDR3 comprises 13 residues. The CDR3 DNA is TGCAGTGCCCCAATCAGACAGGTCACTGAAGCTTTCTTT. Its translation: CSAPIRQVTEAFF.

Comment on this clonotype: The junction does not match germline at one end; this may be a read error. J is TRBJ2-3 and V is TRBV4-1, with D possibly matching TRBD1 (6 bases). This CDR3 has 16 residues. Germline V CDR1 and CDR2: MGHRA, YSYEKL. CDR3 sequence (DNA): TGTGCCAGCAGCGGATTCGGACAGCTTAGCACAGATACTCAGTATTTT. Translating gives CASSGFGQLSTDTQYF.

This clonotype was detected many times. CDR3 in DNA: TGTGCGCTACCGGGCCCCCCGGATGAGCAGTACTTC. Amino acid sequence: CALPGPPDEQYF. This rearrangement joins TRBV27 to TRBJ2-7; D ambiguous. Germline V gives CDR1 MNHEY, CDR2 SMNVEV (reference sequence). The CDR3 runs to 12 residues.

The sample holds many counts of this clonotype. The CDR3 DNA sequence: TGTGCCACCAGTCATATTAGCAATCAGCCCCAGCATTTT. This encodes CATSHISNQPQHF. V is TRBV24-1 and J is TRBJ1-5; the D is unclear. The germline CDR1 and CDR2 sequences are KGHDR and SFDVKD. This CDR3 is 13 amino acids long. Trimming shortened V by 6 bases and J by 0 bases, and 5 bases separated the two germline ends.

There are a few counts of this clonotype. The rearrangement links TRBV11-2 to TRBJ1-6; no reliable D call. CDR3 size: 17 residues. Germline V gives CDR1 SGHAT, CDR2 FQNNGV. The ends were cut back, 7 bases at V and 0 bases at J, with 16 bases in the middle. The CDR3 here is CASNPVEGGSYNSPLHF. The CDR3 DNA is TGTGCCAGCAACCCAGTAGAGGGTGGCTCCTATAATTCACCCCTCCACTTT.

The sample holds a few counts of this clonotype. The chain links TRBV5-1 to TRBJ2-7, with D uncertain. CDR3 size: 15 residues. With 5 bases removed from V and 0 bases from J, the gap between germline ends came to 15 bases. Germline values: CDR1 SGHRS, CDR2 YFSETQ. The CDR3 nucleotides read TGCGCCAGCAGTCCGACCCTACCCATCTCCTACGAGCAGTACTTC. Translation: CASSPTLPISYEQYF.

This clonotype showed up just a few times. The genes are TRBV7-9 and TRBJ1-5; perhaps TRBD1 as D (5 bases). The CDR3 covers 19 residues. Germline CDR1 and CDR2: SEHNR and FQNEAQ (reference sequence). Trimming pared 1 base from V and 0 bases from J, leaving 19 bases between. The CDR3: CASSLGSAMGVGSNQPQHF. The CDR3 bases are TGTGCCAGCAGCTTAGGGTCAGCAATGGGGGTTGGTAGCAATCAGCCCCAGCATTTT. Full variable domain (outside the CDR3, taken from reference TRBV7-9 and TRBJ1-5): DTGVSQNPRHKITKRGQNVTFRCDPISEHNRLYWYRQTLGQGPEFLTYFQNEAQLEKSRLLSDRFSAERPKGSFSTLEIQRTEQGDSAMYLCASSLGSAMGVGSNQPQHFGDGTRLSIL.

This clonotype was counted at least ten times. The CDR3 loop reads CASRGQTYEQYF. The CDR3 region has the DNA TGTGCCAGCAGGGGACAGACCTACGAGCAGTACTTC. The gene calls are TRBV7-2 and TRBJ2-7; TRBD1 agrees at 7 bases. V dropped 6 bases and J dropped 2; count of bases not matched to a gene: 1. CDR1 is SGHTA and CDR2 is FQGNSA in the germline V gene. The CDR3 runs 12 residues.

The chain uses TRBV12-3 or TRBV12-4 and TRBJ1-1, with 8 bases aligning to TRBD1. This CDR3 is 16 amino acids long. The junction had 9 bases not matched to a gene; V was cut back by 0 bases and J by 6 bases. The CDR3 region is CASSLAGWDRKAEAFF. The CDR3 DNA reads as TGTGCCAGCAGTTTAGCTGGATGGGACAGGAAGGCTGAAGCTTTCTTT.

In its sample, this clonotype ranks as medium-sized. The chain carries TRBV15 and TRBJ1-1; tentatively, D is TRBD1 (6 bases). Germline lookup yields CDR1 LNHNV and CDR2 YYDKDF (reference sequence). The CDR3 loop spans 16 amino acids. V lost 2 bases and J 2 bases, leaving 15 bases between the germline ends. The CDR3 is CATSRPRDITNTEAFF. In nucleotides, the CDR3 is TGTGCCACCAGCAGACCCCGGGACATAACTAACACTGAAGCTTTCTTT.

A few counts support this clonotype. The chain joins TRBV4-2 to TRBJ2-3, with D perhaps assigned TRBD1 or TRBD2 (5 bases each). The V end was cut by 4 bases, the J end by 5 bases, with 22 bases between. CDR3 length: 17 amino acids. Germline CDR1 reads LGHNA; CDR2 reads YNFKEQ. DNA of the CDR3: TGTGCCAGCAGCCGGACGGTGACGGGAACAGGATTAGATACGCAGTATTTT. Its translation: CASSRTVTGTGLDTQYF.

This clonotype occurred many times. CDR3 region: CASSLSPGALEAFF. CDR3 nucleotide sequence: TGTGCCAGCAGTTTATCCCCAGGGGCCCTTGAAGCTTTCTTT. The rearrangement links TRBV27 to TRBJ1-1, with TRBD1 as a possible D gene (6 bases). V was cut by 0 bases and J by 7 bases, with 12 bases left in between. The germline V gene encodes CDR1 MNHEY and CDR2 SMNVEV (reference sequence). CDR3 length: 14 residues.

This clonotype occurred many times. The chain employs TRBV4-2 and TRBJ1-1; unclear D gene. V lost 1 base and J 3 bases, leaving 15 bases between the germline ends. CDR3 length: 16 residues. The germline V gene has CDR1 LGHNA and CDR2 YNFKEQ. The CDR3 region has the DNA TGTGCCAGCAGCCAAGTTGATCCAGGCCAGGACACTGAAGCTTTCTTT. Its protein is CASSQVDPGQDTEAFF.

J is TRBJ1-6 and V is TRBV11-3; no clear D. Germline V gives CDR1 SGHNT, CDR2 YENEEA. CDR3 length: 13 amino acids. Trimming took 1 base from V and 8 from J, leaving 6 bases between them. CDR3 bases: TGTGCCAGCAGCTTAGTTCTGGATTCACCCCTCCACTTT. Translated, it gives CASSLVLDSPLHF.

This clonotype was picked up many times. The chain employs TRBV7-3 and TRBJ2-3; maybe TRBD2 (6 bases). There are 17 residues in the CDR3. Germline V gene data show CDR1 as SGHTA and CDR2 as FQGTGA. Trimming took 5 bases from V and 6 from J, leaving 24 bases between them. The CDR3 reads CASSPGVAGNEWDTQYF. As DNA, the CDR3 is TGTGCCAGCAGCCCTGGGGTCGCGGGGAATGAGTGGGATACGCAGTATTTT. Using reference TRBV7-3 and TRBJ2-3 for the parts outside the CDR3, the full variable domain is GAGVSQTPSNKVTEKGKYVELRCDPISGHTALYWYRQSLGQGPEFLIYFQGTGAADDSGLPNDRFFAVRPEGSVSTLKIQRTERGDSAVYLCASSPGVAGNEWDTQYFGPGTRLTVL.